The 26 T cell receptor beta chains presented below share a single source sample, sequenced in a study of blood T cell repertoires in COVID-19. The protocol was immunoSEQ multiplex PCR, while the TCRdb copy is restricted to in-frame clones and leaves out a portion. The sample carries 200,000 to 250,000 clones, approximately 80% recorded once. The sample taken for sequencing was PBMCs or T cells enriched from blood (not recorded which). These receptor sequences come from a woman aged 60-70 years who had recovered from COVID-19.

A few counts support this clone. The J gene is TRBJ1-2, the V gene TRBV6-5, with 7 bases fitting TRBD1. This CDR3 comprises 14 residues. CDR1 is MNHEY, CDR2 SVGAGI, per germline. V gave up 6 bases and J gave up 2 bases; unmatched junction bases: 6. DNA for the CDR3: TGTGCCAGCAGCCCCGACAGGGCCAACTATGGCTACACCTTC. This gives the protein CASSPDRANYGYTF.

The V call is TRBV5-4, the J call TRBJ2-7; the D is unclear. This CDR3 has 14 amino acids. V was cut by 0 bases and J by 2 bases, with 9 bases left in between. Per the germline V gene, CDR1 is SGHNT and CDR2 is YYREEE (reference sequence). The CDR3 sequence: CASSLVLGAYEQYF. The CDR3 DNA reads TGTGCCAGCAGCTTGGTCCTGGGCGCCTACGAGCAGTACTTC.

V and J are TRBV5-8 and TRBJ1-2; TRBD1 matches at 8 bases. Trimming cost V 0 bases and J 8 bases; bases outside gene matches: 9. CDR1 is SGHTS and CDR2 is YDEGEE in the germline V gene. The CDR3 has 15 residues. CDR3 protein: CASSLAGQGLIGYTF. For the CDR3, the DNA is TGTGCCAGCAGCTTGGCCGGACAGGGCTTAATAGGCTACACCTTC. Using reference TRBV5-8 and TRBJ1-2 for the parts outside the CDR3, the full variable domain is EAGVTQSPTHLIKTRGQQATLRCSPISGHTSVYWYQQALGLGLQFLLWYDEGEERNRGNFPPRFSGRQFPNYSSELNVNALELEDSALYLCASSLAGQGLIGYTFGSGTRLTVV.

The chain has TRBV13 and TRBJ1-5; possible D gene TRBD1, 5 bases. V lost 0 bases and J 6 bases, leaving 9 bases between the germline ends. The CDR3 covers 14 residues. Germline CDR1 and CDR2: PRHDT and FYEKMQ (reference sequence). CDR3 nucleotides: TGTGCCAGCAGCTTAGGGGGGCCGGGTCAGCCCCAGCATTTT. The encoded protein is CASSLGGPGQPQHF.

There are a few counts of this clone. The rearrangement uses TRBV19 and TRBJ2-1, with D possibly matching TRBD1 (5 bases). Trimming pared 3 bases from V and 10 bases from J, leaving 13 bases between. CDR1 and CDR2 from the germline V gene are LNHDA and SQIVND (reference sequence). CDR3 length: 13 residues. In nucleotides, the CDR3 is TGTGCCAGTAGTATCCAGGGTGTGGGGGAGCAGTTCTTC. Its translation is CASSIQGVGEQFF. Full variable domain (rest looked up from reference TRBV19 and TRBJ2-1): DGGITQSPKYLFRKEGQNVTLSCEQNLNHDAMYWYRQDPGQGLRLIYYSQIVNDFQKGDIAEGYSVSREKKESFPLTVTSAQKNPTAFYLCASSIQGVGEQFFGPGTRLTVL.

The V and J genes are TRBV14 and TRBJ1-6; no clear D gene. This CDR3 is built from 18 residues. The germline gives CDR1 SGHDN, CDR2 FVKESK. V was trimmed by 1 base and J by 5 bases, leaving 18 bases between them. Written as DNA, the CDR3 is TGTGCCAGCAGCCAAGGAATCGAGGGTTTTTTCGATAATTCACCCCTCCACTTT. It is translated as CASSQGIEGFFDNSPLHF.

This chain links TRBV29-1 with TRBJ1-3, with a weak D call TRBD1 (5 bases). The length of the CDR3 is 12 residues. The V and J ends lost 7 bases and 4 bases respectively, with 11 bases between them. Per the germline V gene, CDR1 is SQVTM and CDR2 is ANQGSEA. CDR3 nucleotides: TGCAGCGCACAGGTCAACGGAAACACCATATATTTT. This sequence encodes CSAQVNGNTIYF.

The genes are TRBV2 and TRBJ2-3; the match to TRBD1 covers 8 bases. Germline trimming cut 6 bases from V and 4 bases from J; bases unmatched to any gene: 18. This CDR3 comprises 18 residues. Germline assignment: CDR1 SNHLY and CDR2 FYNNEI. CDR3 protein: CASSDRKETGGQADTQYF. DNA of the CDR3: TGTGCCAGCAGCGATCGGAAAGAAACAGGGGGGCAGGCAGATACGCAGTATTTT.

The CDR3 here is CASGRRDRGQEQYF. CDR3 sequence (DNA): TGTGCCAGCGGTCGCCGGGACAGGGGGCAAGAGCAGTACTTC. This chain uses TRBV6-5 with TRBJ2-7; 12 bases line up with TRBD1. V lost 8 bases to trimming and J lost 7 bases; unmatched junction nucleotides: 9. The CDR3 extends over 14 amino acids. Germline V gene data show CDR1 as MNHEY and CDR2 as SVGAGI.

The chain has TRBV29-1 and TRBJ1-2; D perhaps matches TRBD1 (6 bases). The CDR3 is made up of 12 amino acids. Deletions cut 5 bases from V and 4 bases from J, with 11 bases between. The V gene's germline CDR1 is SQVTM and CDR2 ANQGSEA. The CDR3: CSVIDRIYGYTF. CDR3 nucleotide sequence: TGCAGCGTTATTGACAGGATCTATGGCTACACCTTC.

This clone was counted once. The genes are TRBV27 and TRBJ1-5; D ambiguous. V lost 5 bases and J 4 bases, leaving 6 bases between the germline ends. Germline CDR1 and CDR2: MNHEY and SMNVEV (reference sequence). The CDR3 is made up of 12 amino acids. The CDR3 region is CASSPVNQPQHF. The CDR3 nucleotides are TGTGCCAGCAGTCCCGTGAATCAGCCCCAGCATTTT.

V gene TRBV12-3 or TRBV12-4 combines with J gene TRBJ1-2; D remains ambiguous. The CDR3 is 13 amino acids. V lost 4 bases and J lost 4, with 10 bases in between. In nucleotides, the CDR3 is TGTGCCAGCAGTTACAGCCTGATCTATGGCTACACCTTC. Its translation is CASSYSLIYGYTF.

The rearrangement joins TRBV6-4 to TRBJ1-5, with D unclear. This CDR3 region has 16 residues. From germline, CDR1 is MRHNA and CDR2 SNTAGT. V lost 5 bases, J lost 0 bases, and 14 bases lay in between. CDR3 protein: CASSKRQVSSNQPQHF. Here the CDR3 DNA reads TGTGCCAGCAGTAAACGCCAGGTATCTAGCAATCAGCCCCAGCATTTT.

The chain combines TRBV19 with TRBJ2-1, with a tentative D call TRBD1 (5 bases). CDR1 is LNHDA and CDR2 is SQIVND in the germline V gene (reference sequence). Trimming took 6 bases from V and 9 from J, leaving 12 bases between them. CDR3 size: 12 residues. This chain's CDR3 is CASSKTDSEQFF. CDR3 sequence (DNA): TGTGCCAGTAGCAAGACCGACAGTGAGCAGTTCTTC.

Ten or more counts support this clone. The chain links TRBV2 to TRBJ2-5; 8 bases line up with TRBD2. Losses at the gene ends were 2 bases for V and 4 bases for J; bases not matched to a gene: 6. This CDR3 comprises 15 residues. CDR1 and CDR2 (germline): SNHLY, FYNNEI. CDR3 protein: CASSERRGGLETQYF. Here the CDR3 DNA reads TGTGCCAGCAGTGAAAGACGGGGGGGCCTAGAGACCCAGTACTTC. The full variable domain, with the rest looked up from reference TRBV2 and TRBJ2-5, is EPEVTQTPSHQVTQMGQEVILRCVPISNHLYFYWYRQILGQKVEFLVSFYNNEISEKSEIFDDQFSVERPDGSNFTLKIRSTKLEDSAMYFCASSERRGGLETQYFGPGTRLLVL.

This clone showed up just once. The CDR3 DNA is TGTGCCAGCAGCTTAGGTGGACAGGGTAACACCGGGGAGCTGTTTTTT. Protein: CASSLGGQGNTGELFF. This chain connects TRBV7-9 to TRBJ2-2; TRBD1 agrees at 8 bases. Germline V CDR1 and CDR2: SEHNR, FQNEAQ (reference sequence). The V gene end was trimmed by 1 base and the J gene end by 2 bases; junction bases not matched to a gene: 3. The length of the CDR3 is 16 residues.

The chain employs TRBV11-2 and TRBJ2-7; 7 nucleotides agree with TRBD2. The CDR3 extends over 14 amino acids. The V and J ends lost 0 bases and 4 bases, in that order; junction bases with no gene match: 3. Per germline, CDR1 SGHAT and CDR2 FQNNGV. The CDR3 loop is CASSLEGGRYEQYF. The CDR3 bases are TGTGCCAGCAGCTTAGAAGGCGGGAGATACGAGCAGTACTTC.

The chain uses TRBV25-1 and TRBJ1-2; no clear D. Between the trimmed V and J ends, which lost 5 bases and 2 bases, there was a span of 3 bases. The CDR3 has 11 amino acids. Germline assignment: CDR1 MGHDK and CDR2 SYGVNS. Here the CDR3 reads CASSQNYGYTF. The CDR3 region has the DNA TGTGCCAGCAGTCAGAACTATGGCTACACCTTC.

This chain connects TRBV19 to TRBJ1-4; weak D call: TRBD1 (5 bases). V lost 0 bases and J 5 bases, leaving 13 bases between the germline ends. CDR1 is LNHDA, CDR2 SQIVND, per germline (reference sequence). This CDR3 has 16 residues. The CDR3 region is CASSIERTRRNEKLFF. CDR3 DNA sequence: TGTGCCAGTAGTATAGAACGGACAAGGAGAAATGAAAAACTGTTTTTT.

The chain employs TRBV6-4 and TRBJ1-6; a possible D gene is TRBD1 (5 bases). Trimming took 0 bases from V and 9 from J, leaving 9 bases between them. The CDR3 is made up of 14 amino acids. Germline V CDR1 and CDR2: MRHNA, SNTAGT. CDR3 coding DNA: TGTGCCAGCAGTGACTCGTGGGGCCGTTCACCCCTCCACTTT. Its translation: CASSDSWGRSPLHF.

CDR3 region: CASSLKRAGGEVYGYTF. The CDR3 DNA is TGTGCCAGCAGCCTTAAAAGGGCAGGGGGCGAAGTCTATGGCTACACCTTC. The J gene is TRBJ1-2, the V gene TRBV13, with 8 positions matching TRBD1. The junction had 15 bases not matched to a gene; V was cut back by 5 bases and J by 4 bases. The CDR3 sequence is 17 residues long. Germline V gene data show CDR1 as PRHDT and CDR2 as FYEKMQ (reference sequence).

The rearrangement joins TRBV14 to TRBJ2-1; perhaps TRBD1 as D (5 bases). Germline loops: CDR1 SGHDN, CDR2 FVKESK. V shed 1 base and J shed 14 bases, with 18 bases lying between them. The CDR3 runs to 14 residues. The CDR3: CASSQGVFREGKFF. The CDR3 coding sequence is TGTGCCAGCAGCCAAGGGGTTTTCAGGGAAGGGAAGTTCTTC.

The chain carries TRBV9 and TRBJ2-3, with a weak D call TRBD2 (7 bases). CDR3 size: 15 residues. V was cut by 3 bases and J by 4 bases, with 15 bases left in between. CDR1 is SGDLS and CDR2 is YYNGEE in the germline V gene. The CDR3 coding sequence is TGTGCCAGCAGCGCCAGGGAGGGGGGCGCAGATACGCAGTATTTT. Amino acids: CASSAREGGADTQYF.

The rearrangement joins TRBV5-6 to TRBJ1-1, with 7 bases matching TRBD1. The germline V gene has CDR1 SGHDT and CDR2 YYEEEE. V shed 6 bases and J 0 bases; nucleotides not matched to a gene: 5. This CDR3 is 14 amino acids long. The CDR3 loop reads CASIVTGVNTEAFF. The CDR3 nucleotides read TGTGCCAGCATCGTAACAGGGGTGAACACTGAAGCTTTCTTT. The full variable domain, rest sourced from reference TRBV5-6 and TRBJ1-1, is DAGVTQSPTHLIKTRGQQVTLRCSPKSGHDTVSWYQQALGQGPQFIFQYYEEEERQRGNFPDRFSGHQFPNYSSELNVNALLLGDSALYLCASIVTGVNTEAFFGQGTRLTVV.

This sequence joins TRBV27 and TRBJ1-2; D ambiguous. V was cut by 5 bases and J by 4 bases, with 11 bases left in between. The CDR3 covers 13 residues. Per the germline V gene, CDR1 is MNHEY and CDR2 is SMNVEV (reference sequence). The CDR3 loop reads CASSPRGRYGYTF. As DNA, the CDR3 is TGTGCCAGCAGTCCCCGTGGCCGCTATGGCTACACCTTC.

This chain links TRBV10-2 with TRBJ2-3, with 7 bases fitting TRBD2. CDR1 is WSHSY and CDR2 is SAAADI in the germline V gene. V lost 5 bases and J lost 0; bases outside the gene matches: 8. The CDR3 is made up of 16 amino acids. In DNA, the CDR3 is TGCGCCAGCAGTCTTCGACTAGCCCTTAGCACAGATACGCAGTATTTT. It encodes CASSLRLALSTDTQYF.